This T cell receptor beta chain originates from a study of T-cell memory formation after mild COVID-19. The wider study: TCR clusters showed largely donor specificity. Notes on the study in general: Clones shrinking from day 15 to 85 showed even CD4/CD8 mixes; later expanders tilted CD4+. Clones from the second wave (peaking day 37) had unconfirmed SARS-CoV-2 specificity.

5'RACE with constant-segment primers yielded barcoded, UMI-tagged TCR alpha and TCR beta cDNA libraries. TCRdb reprocessed the 5' RACE reads with MiXCR, giving one entry per CDR3 protein. The profile shows 350,000 to 450,000 distinct CDR3 sequences, 25% to 30% of them singletons. This clonotype has only a few counts. Its antigen remains unknown. Sequenced material: PBMCs or a T cell subset sorted from them (not recorded which). This clonotype was sampled from an adult woman who had mild COVID-19 (a few samples of this study predate the infection). Cell type and time point are not known.

The CDR3: CASSLPDRGRTDTQYF. The CDR3, as DNA: TGTGCCAGCAGCTTACCCGACAGGGGGCGCACAGATACGCAGTATTTT. The V gene is TRBV7-3, the J gene TRBJ2-3, with TRBD1 identical over 10 bases. Germline V gene lookup returns CDR1 SGHTA and CDR2 FQGTGA. V was clipped by 2 bases and J by 1 base; unmatched bases: 3. The CDR3 length is 16 residues.